Given below is one T cell receptor beta chain in context. Its specificity is unknown. The study ran its PCR with 60 Vbeta and 13 Jbeta primers. Repertoires were generated with immunoSEQ multiplex PCR, while TCRdb's copy carries only in-frame clones and drops some. The table shows 150,000 to 200,000 clones, with more than 75% occurring only once. The entry originates in a study of cytomegalovirus exposure and HLA in healthy donors. Study-level findings and limits: Across donors, sequencing depth was assumed by presence/absence analyses to be roughly uniform. In a later analysis, V- and J-gene trimming of beta chains associated with a DCLRE1C missense variant, replicated independently.

The CDR3 sequence is 13 residues long. Germline loops: CDR1 KGHSH, CDR2 LQKENI. V shed 5 bases and J shed 0 bases, with 6 bases lying between them. This receptor was identified in a middle-aged woman in good health and CMV-seronegative. Material for sequencing was PBMCs. The J gene is TRBJ2-3, the V gene TRBV18; no clear D. CDR3 region: CASSSTSTDTQYF. The CDR3, as DNA: TGTGCCAGCTCATCGACTAGCACAGATACGCAGTATTTT.